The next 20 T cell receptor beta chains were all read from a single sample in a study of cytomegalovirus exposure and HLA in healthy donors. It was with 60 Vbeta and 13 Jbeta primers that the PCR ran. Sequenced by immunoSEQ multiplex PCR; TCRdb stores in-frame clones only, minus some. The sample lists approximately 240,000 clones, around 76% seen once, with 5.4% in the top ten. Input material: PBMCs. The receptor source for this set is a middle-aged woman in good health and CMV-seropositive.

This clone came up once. The CDR3 region is CASSVEGSGNTGELFF. Here the CDR3 DNA reads TGTGCCAGCAGCGTAGAAGGTAGCGGAAACACCGGGGAGCTGTTTTTT. The rearrangement uses TRBV9 and TRBJ2-2, with TRBD2 as a possible D gene (6 bases). Germline CDR1 and CDR2: SGDLS and YYNGEE. With 0 bases removed from V and 2 bases from J, the gap between germline ends came to 11 bases. CDR3 length equals 16 residues.

This CDR3 reads CASSTRGAGGVVTDTQYF. In DNA form, the CDR3 reads TGCGCCAGCAGCACCCGAGGAGCGGGAGGGGTGGTGACAGATACGCAGTATTTT. The chain combines TRBV5-1 with TRBJ2-3; 10 bases match TRBD2. The CDR3 length is 18 residues. The V segment lost 4 bases and the J segment 3 bases; nucleotides outside the gene matches: 14. Germline values: CDR1 SGHRS, CDR2 YFSETQ. Based on the CDR3 plus reference TRBV5-1 and TRBJ2-3, the full variable domain is KAGVTQTPRYLIKTRGQQVTLSCSPISGHRSVSWYQQTPGQGLQFLFEYFSETQRNKGNFPGRFSGRQFSNSRSEMNVSTLELGDSALYLCASSTRGAGGVVTDTQYFGPGTRLTVL.

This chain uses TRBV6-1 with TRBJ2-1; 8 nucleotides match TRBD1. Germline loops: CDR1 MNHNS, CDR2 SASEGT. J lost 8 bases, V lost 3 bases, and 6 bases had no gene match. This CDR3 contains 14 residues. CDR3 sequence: CASSDGDRTDEQFF. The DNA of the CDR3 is TGTGCCAGCAGTGACGGGGACAGGACGGATGAGCAGTTCTTC.

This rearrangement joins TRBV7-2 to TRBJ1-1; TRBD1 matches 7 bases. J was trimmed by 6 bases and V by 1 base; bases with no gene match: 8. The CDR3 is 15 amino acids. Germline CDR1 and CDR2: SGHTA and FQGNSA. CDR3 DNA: TGTGCCAGCAGCTTAGTAGGAGGGGGCATCGCTGAAGCTTTCTTT. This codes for CASSLVGGGIAEAFF.

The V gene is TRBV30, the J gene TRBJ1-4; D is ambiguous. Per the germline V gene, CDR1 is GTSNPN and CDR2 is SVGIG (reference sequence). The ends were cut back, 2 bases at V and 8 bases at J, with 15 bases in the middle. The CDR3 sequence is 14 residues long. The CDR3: CAWSPQVSREKLFF. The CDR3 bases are TGTGCCTGGAGTCCCCAGGTTTCTCGCGAAAAACTGTTTTTT.

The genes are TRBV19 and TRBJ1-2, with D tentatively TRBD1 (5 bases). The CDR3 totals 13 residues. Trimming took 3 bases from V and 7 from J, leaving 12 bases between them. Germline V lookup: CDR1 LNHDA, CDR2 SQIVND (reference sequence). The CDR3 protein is CASSIRRETGYTF. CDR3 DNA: TGTGCCAGTAGTATCCGCAGGGAAACTGGCTACACCTTC.

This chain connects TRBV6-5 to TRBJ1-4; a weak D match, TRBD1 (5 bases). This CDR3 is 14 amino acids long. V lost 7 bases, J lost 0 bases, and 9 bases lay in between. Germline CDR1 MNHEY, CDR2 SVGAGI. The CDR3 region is CASKGAATNEKLFF. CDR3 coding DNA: TGTGCCAGCAAAGGGGCTGCAACTAATGAAAAACTGTTTTTT.

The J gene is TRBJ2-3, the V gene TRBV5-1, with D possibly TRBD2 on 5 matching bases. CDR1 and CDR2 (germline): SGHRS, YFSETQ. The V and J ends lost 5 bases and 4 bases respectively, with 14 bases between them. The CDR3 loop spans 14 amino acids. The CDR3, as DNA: TGCGCCAGCAGACTAGTCACACGGGCAGATACGCAGTATTTT. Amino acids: CASRLVTRADTQYF.

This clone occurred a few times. CDR3 residues: CASSTDRGETQYF. As DNA, the CDR3 is TGTGCCAGTAGTACCGACAGGGGGGAGACCCAGTACTTC. The chain couples TRBV19 to TRBJ2-5; 9 bases match TRBD1. The CDR3 consists of 13 residues. Germline CDR1 and CDR2: LNHDA and SQIVND (reference sequence). Trimming at V came to 4 bases and at J to 5 bases, leaving 2 bases not matched to a gene.

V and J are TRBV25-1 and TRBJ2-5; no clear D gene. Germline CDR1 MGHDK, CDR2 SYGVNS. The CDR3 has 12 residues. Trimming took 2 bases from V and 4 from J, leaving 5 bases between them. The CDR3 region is CASSERGETQYF. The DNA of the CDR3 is TGTGCCAGCAGTGAACGCGGAGAGACCCAGTACTTC.

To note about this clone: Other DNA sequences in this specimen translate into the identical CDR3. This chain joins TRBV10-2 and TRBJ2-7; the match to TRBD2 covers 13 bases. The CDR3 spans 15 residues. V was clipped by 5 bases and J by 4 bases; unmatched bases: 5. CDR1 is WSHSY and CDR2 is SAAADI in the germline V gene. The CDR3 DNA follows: TGCGCCAGCAGTTCGGGACTAGCGGGACCGTACGAGCAGTACTTC. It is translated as CASSSGLAGPYEQYF.

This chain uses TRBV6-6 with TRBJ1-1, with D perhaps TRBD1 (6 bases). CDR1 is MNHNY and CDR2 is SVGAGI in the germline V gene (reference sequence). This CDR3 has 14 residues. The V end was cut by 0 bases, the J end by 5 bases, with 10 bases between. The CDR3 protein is CASSYSGGGTEAFF. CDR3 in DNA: TGTGCCAGCAGTTACTCGGGAGGGGGGACTGAAGCTTTCTTT.

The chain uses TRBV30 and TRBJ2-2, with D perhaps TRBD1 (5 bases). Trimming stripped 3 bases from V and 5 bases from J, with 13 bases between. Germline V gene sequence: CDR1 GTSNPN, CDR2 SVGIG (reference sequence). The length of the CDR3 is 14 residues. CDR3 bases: TGTGCCTGGAGAAGGCAGGGAAGGACCGGGGAGCTGTTTTTT. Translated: CAWRRQGRTGELFF.

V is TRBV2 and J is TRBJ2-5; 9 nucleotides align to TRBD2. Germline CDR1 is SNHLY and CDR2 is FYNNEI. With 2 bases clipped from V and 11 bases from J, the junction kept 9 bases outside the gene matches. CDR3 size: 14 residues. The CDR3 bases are TGTGCCAGCAGTGAATGGCGGGGGGGCGGTGAGCAGTACTTC. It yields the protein CASSEWRGGGEQYF.

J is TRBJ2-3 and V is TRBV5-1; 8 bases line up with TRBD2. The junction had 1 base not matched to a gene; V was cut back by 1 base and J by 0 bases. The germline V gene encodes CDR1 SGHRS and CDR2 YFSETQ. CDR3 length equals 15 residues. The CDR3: CASSLRLASTDTQYF. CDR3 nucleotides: TGCGCCAGCAGCTTGAGACTAGCGAGCACAGATACGCAGTATTTT.

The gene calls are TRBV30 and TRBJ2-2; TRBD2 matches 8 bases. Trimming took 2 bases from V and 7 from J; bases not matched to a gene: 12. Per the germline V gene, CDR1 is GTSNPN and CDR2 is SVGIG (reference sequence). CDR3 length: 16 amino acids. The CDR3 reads CAWSTSGSLFDGELFF. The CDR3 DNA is TGTGCCTGGAGTACGAGCGGGAGTCTGTTTGACGGGGAGCTGTTTTTT.

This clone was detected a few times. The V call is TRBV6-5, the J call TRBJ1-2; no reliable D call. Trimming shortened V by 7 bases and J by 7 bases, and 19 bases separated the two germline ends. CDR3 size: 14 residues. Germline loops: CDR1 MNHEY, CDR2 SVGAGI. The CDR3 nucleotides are TGTGCCAGCACTGAAGGGAGAGGGAGGAGTGGCTACACCTTC. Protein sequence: CASTEGRGRSGYTF.

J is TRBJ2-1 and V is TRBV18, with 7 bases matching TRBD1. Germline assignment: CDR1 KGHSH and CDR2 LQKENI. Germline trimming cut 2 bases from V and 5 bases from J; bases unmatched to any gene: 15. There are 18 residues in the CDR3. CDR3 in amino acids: CASSPSGTGAPGNNEQFF. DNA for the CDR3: TGTGCCAGCTCACCATCGGGTACAGGGGCCCCCGGGAACAATGAGCAGTTCTTC. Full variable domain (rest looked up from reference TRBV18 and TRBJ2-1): NAGVMQNPRHLVRRRGQEARLRCSPMKGHSHVYWYRQLPEEGLKFMVYLQKENIIDESGMPKERFSAEFPKEGPSILRIQQVVRGDSAAYFCASSPSGTGAPGNNEQFFGPGTRLTVL.

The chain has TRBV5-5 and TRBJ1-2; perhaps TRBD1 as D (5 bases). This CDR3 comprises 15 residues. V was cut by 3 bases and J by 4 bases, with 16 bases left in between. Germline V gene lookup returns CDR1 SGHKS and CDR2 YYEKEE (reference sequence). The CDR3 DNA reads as TGTGCCAGCAGCTGGGGGGACGCCACTATCTATGGCTACACCTTC. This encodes CASSWGDATIYGYTF.

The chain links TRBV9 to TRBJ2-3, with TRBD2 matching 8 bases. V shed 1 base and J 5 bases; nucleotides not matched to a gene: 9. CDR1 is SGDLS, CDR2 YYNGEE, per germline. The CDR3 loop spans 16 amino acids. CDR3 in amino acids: CASSVRAGRAVDTQYF. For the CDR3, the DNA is TGTGCCAGCAGCGTACGAGCCGGGAGGGCTGTAGATACGCAGTATTTT.